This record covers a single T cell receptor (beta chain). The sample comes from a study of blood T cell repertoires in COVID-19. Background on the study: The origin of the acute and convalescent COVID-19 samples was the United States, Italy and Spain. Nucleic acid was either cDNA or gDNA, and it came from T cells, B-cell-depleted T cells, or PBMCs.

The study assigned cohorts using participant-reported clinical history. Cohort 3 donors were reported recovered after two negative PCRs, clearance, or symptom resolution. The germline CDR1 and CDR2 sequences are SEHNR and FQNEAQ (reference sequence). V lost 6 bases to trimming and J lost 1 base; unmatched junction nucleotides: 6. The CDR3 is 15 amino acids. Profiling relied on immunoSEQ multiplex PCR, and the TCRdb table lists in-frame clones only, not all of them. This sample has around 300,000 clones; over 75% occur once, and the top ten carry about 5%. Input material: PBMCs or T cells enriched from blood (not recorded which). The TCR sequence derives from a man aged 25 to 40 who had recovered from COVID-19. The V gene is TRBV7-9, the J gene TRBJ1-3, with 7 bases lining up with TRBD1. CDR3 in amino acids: CASRESTGSGNTIYF. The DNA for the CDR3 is TGTGCCAGCAGAGAATCGACAGGGTCTGGAAACACCATATATTTT.